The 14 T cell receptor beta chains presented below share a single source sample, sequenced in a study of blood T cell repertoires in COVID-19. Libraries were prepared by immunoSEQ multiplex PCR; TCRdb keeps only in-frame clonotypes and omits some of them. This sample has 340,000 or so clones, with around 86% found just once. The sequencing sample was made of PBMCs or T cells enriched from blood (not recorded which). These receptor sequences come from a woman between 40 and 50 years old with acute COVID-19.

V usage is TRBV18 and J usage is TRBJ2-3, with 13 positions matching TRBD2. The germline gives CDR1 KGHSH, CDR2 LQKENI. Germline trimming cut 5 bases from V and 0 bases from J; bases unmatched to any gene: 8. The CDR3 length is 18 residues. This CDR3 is CASSTGLAGVDSTDTQYF. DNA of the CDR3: TGTGCCAGCTCAACCGGACTAGCGGGAGTTGATAGCACAGATACGCAGTATTTT.

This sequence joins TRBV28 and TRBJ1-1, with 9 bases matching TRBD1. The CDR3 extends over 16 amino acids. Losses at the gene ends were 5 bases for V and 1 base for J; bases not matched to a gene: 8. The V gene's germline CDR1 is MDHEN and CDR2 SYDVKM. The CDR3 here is CASSRLPGQGNTEAFF. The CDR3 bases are TGTGCCAGCAGTCGTCTTCCGGGACAGGGGAACACTGAAGCTTTCTTT.

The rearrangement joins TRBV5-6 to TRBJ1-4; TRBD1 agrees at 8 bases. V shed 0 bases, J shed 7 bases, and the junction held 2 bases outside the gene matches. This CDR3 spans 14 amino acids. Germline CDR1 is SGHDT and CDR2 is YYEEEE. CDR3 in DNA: TGTGCCAGCAGCTTGGACAGGGGGGTTGAAAAACTGTTTTTT. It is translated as CASSLDRGVEKLFF.

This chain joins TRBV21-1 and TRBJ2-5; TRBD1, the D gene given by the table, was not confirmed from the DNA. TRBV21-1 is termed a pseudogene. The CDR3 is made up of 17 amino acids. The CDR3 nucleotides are TGTGCCAGCAGCCAACAAAGTCGGGACAGGGTTAAAGAGACCCAGTACTTC. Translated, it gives CASSQQSRDRVKETQYF.

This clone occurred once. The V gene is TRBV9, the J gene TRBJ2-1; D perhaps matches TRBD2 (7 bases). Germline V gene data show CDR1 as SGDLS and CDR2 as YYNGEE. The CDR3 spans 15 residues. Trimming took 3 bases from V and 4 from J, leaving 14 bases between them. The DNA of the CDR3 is TGTGCCAGCAGCGGGGGCGGGGGCGCATACAATGAGCAGTTCTTC. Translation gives CASSGGGGAYNEQFF.

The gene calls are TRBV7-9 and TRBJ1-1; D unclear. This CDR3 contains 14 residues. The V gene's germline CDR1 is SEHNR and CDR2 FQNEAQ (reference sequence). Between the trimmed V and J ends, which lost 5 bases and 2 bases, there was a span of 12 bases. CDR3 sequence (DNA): TGTGCCAGCAGCCCCCTCACAGAAAACACTGAAGCTTTCTTT. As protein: CASSPLTENTEAFF.

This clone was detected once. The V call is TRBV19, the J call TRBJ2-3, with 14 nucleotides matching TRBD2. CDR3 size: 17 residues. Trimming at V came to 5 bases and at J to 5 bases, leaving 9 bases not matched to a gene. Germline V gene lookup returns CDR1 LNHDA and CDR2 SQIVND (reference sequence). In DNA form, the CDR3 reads TGTGCCAGTAGTCGAGGACTAGCGGGAGGTTTGAGAGATACGCAGTATTTT. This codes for CASSRGLAGGLRDTQYF. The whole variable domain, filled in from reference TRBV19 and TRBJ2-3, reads DGGITQSPKYLFRKEGQNVTLSCEQNLNHDAMYWYRQDPGQGLRLIYYSQIVNDFQKGDIAEGYSVSREKKESFPLTVTSAQKNPTAFYLCASSRGLAGGLRDTQYFGPGTRLTVL.

In nucleotides, the CDR3 is TGTGCCAGCAGCTTAAGACTCCCGTACCAAGAGACCCAGTACTTC. This sequence encodes CASSLRLPYQETQYF. V usage is TRBV7-9 and J usage is TRBJ2-5; D ambiguous. This CDR3 comprises 15 residues. V lost 2 bases and J 0 bases, leaving 10 bases between the germline ends. Germline lookup yields CDR1 SEHNR and CDR2 FQNEAQ (reference sequence).

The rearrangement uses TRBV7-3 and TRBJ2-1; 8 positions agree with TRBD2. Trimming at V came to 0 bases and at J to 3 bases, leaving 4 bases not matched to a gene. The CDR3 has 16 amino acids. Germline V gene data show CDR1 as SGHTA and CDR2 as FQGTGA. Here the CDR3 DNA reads TGTGCCAGCAGCTTAACCGGGGGGGCCGGCTACAATGAGCAGTTCTTC. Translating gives CASSLTGGAGYNEQFF.

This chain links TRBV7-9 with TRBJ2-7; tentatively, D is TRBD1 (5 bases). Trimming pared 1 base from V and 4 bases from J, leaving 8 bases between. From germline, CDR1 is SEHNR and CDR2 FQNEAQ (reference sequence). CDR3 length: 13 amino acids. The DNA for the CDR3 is TGTGCCAGCAGCTTAGATACAGGATACGAGCAGTACTTC. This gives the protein CASSLDTGYEQYF.

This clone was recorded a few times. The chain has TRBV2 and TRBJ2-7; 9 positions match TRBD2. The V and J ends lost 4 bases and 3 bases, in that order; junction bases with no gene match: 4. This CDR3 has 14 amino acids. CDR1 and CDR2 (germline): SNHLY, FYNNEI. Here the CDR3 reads CASSAGLASYEQYF. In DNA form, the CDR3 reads TGTGCCAGCAGTGCGGGACTAGCAAGCTACGAGCAGTACTTC.

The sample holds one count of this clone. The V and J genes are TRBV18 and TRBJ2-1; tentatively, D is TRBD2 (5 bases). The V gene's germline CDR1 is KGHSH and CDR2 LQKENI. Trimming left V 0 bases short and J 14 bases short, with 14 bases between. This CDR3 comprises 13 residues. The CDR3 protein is CASSPPMGAWKFF. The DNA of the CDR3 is TGTGCCAGCTCACCACCCATGGGAGCGTGGAAGTTCTTC.

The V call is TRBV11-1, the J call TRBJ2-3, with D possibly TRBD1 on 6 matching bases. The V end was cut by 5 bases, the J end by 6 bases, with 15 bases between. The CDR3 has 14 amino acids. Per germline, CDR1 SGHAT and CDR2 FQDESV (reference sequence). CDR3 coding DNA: TGTGCCAGCAGCACCTTTGCAGGGGCCGATACGCAGTATTTT. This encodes CASSTFAGADTQYF.

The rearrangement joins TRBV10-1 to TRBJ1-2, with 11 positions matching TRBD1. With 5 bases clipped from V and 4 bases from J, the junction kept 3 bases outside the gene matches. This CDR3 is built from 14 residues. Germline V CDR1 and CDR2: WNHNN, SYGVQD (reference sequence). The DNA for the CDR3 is TGCGCCAGCAGTTGCGGGACAGGGGGCTATGGCTACACCTTC. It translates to CASSCGTGGYGYTF.